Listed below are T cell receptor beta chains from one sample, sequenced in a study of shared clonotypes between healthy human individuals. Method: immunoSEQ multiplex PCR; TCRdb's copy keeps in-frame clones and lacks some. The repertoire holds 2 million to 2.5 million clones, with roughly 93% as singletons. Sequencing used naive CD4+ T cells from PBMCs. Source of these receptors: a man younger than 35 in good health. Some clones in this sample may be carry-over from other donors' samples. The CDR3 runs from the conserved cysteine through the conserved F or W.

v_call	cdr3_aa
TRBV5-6	CASSRGGGYGYTF
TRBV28	CASSFPRSGEQYF
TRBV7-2	CASSPGTGSYEQYF
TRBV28	CATESRRDYEQYF
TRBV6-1	CATEGGNGYTF
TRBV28	CASSPTGDYQPQHF
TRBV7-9	CASRRMGANEKLFF
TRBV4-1	CASSLSQDRGLREQYF
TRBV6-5	CASRARASDTDTQYF
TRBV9	CASSPYRLAGGNSYNEQFF
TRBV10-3	CAISDRTGGPRNTEAFF
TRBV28	CASSLGGGGSSYEQYF
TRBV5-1	CASSLGSRKNTGELFF